A single sample is the source of the 4 T cell receptor beta chains below, sequenced in a study of CD8+CD57+ T cells in acquired aplastic anemia. It was genomic DNA that served as the template for profiling TCR beta VDJ and CDR3. Each CDR3 protein is one row after TCRdb ran MiXCR on the reads. The data show 150,000 to 200,000 distinct CDR3 sequences, 60% to 70% seen once. Material: sorted CD4+, CD8+, or CD8+CD57+ T cells (not recorded which) from PBMCs. These receptors were collected from a human donor in good health.

J is TRBJ2-1 and V is TRBV15; unclear D gene. CDR3 length: 14 amino acids. Germline CDR1 reads LNHNV; CDR2 reads YYDKDF (reference sequence). Between the trimmed V and J ends, which lost 3 bases and 10 bases, there was a span of 16 bases. CDR3 sequence reads: CATSSSRTDREQFF. CDR3 coding DNA: TGTGCCACCAGCAGCTCAAGGACCGACCGGGAGCAGTTCTTC.

The rearrangement uses TRBV2 and TRBJ2-3; 10 bases map to TRBD1. V was pared by 6 bases and J by 2 bases, with 14 bases of the junction left unmatched. The CDR3 is 18 residues long. Germline lookup yields CDR1 SNHLY and CDR2 FYNNEI. In DNA, the CDR3 is TGTGCCAGCAGGCCCGGACTGGGACAGGGGAGGAACACAGATACGCAGTATTTT. It encodes CASRPGLGQGRNTDTQYF.

V usage is TRBV7-9 and J usage is TRBJ2-2; D uncertain. This CDR3 comprises 14 residues. Germline assignment: CDR1 SEHNR and CDR2 FQNEAQ (reference sequence). V lost 6 bases to trimming and J lost 3 bases, with 11 bases between them. The CDR3: CASSRLVDTGELFF. In DNA, the CDR3 is TGTGCCAGCAGTAGACTTGTGGACACCGGGGAGCTGTTTTTT.

The V gene is TRBV7-8, the J gene TRBJ1-1, with D maybe TRBD1 (5 bases). Trimming left V 7 bases short and J 5 bases short, with 17 bases between. Germline loops: CDR1 SGHVS, CDR2 FQNEAQ. The CDR3 extends over 14 amino acids. CDR3 in amino acids: CASTQTAFGTEAFF. CDR3 in DNA: TGTGCCAGCACACAGACAGCTTTCGGAACTGAAGCTTTCTTT.